This TCR beta chain was captured in a study of beta chain features in type 1 diabetes. The CDR3 covers 14 residues. The V gene's germline CDR1 is LNHNV and CDR2 YYDKDF (reference sequence). V lost 2 bases and J 5 bases, leaving 10 bases between the germline ends. Investigators reverse transcribed all isolated RNA, so they sequenced expressed TCRB transcripts. Data came from immunoSEQ multiplex PCR; TCRdb stores just in-frame clones and leaves some out. The table has 300,000 to 400,000 clones, around an eighth seen once. The sample holds one count of this clone. The chain has TRBV15 and TRBJ2-1; D uncertain. The TCR sequence derives from a young man in good health. The specimen was naive CD4+ T cells from blood. The CDR3 region has the DNA TGTGCCACCAGCAGACCCCCTAATAACAATGAGCAGTTCTTC. Translated: CATSRPPNNNEQFF.